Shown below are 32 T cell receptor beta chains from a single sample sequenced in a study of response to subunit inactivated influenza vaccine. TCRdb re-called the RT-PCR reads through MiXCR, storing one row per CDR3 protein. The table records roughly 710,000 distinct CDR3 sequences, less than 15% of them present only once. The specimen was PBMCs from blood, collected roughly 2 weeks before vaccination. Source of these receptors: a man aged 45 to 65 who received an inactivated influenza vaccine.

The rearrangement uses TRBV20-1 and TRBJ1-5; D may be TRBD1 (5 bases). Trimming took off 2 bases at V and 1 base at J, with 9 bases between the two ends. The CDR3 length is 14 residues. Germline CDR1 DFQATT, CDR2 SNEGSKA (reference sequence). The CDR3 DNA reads TGCAGTGCTAGACAGGGTAGGAGCAATCAGCCCCAGCATTTT. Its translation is CSARQGRSNQPQHF.

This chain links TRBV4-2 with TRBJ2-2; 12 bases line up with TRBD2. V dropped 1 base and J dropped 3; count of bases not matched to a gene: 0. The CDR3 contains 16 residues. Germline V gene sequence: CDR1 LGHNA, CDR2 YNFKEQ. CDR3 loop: CASSQGTSGDTGELFF. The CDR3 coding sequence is TGTGCCAGCAGCCAAGGGACTAGCGGGGACACCGGGGAGCTGTTTTTT.

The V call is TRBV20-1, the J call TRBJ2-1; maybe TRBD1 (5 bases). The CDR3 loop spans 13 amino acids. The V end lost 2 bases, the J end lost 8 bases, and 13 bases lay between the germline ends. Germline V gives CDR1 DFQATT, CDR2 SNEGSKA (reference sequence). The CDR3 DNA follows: TGCAGTGCTAGACCGGCAGGGTATTATGAGCAGTTCTTC. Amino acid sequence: CSARPAGYYEQFF.

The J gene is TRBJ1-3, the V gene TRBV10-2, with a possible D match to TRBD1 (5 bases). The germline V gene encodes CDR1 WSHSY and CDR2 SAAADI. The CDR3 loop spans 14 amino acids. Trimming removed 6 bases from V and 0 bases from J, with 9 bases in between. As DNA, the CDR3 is TGCGCCAGCAGGGACACCGGCTCTGGAAACACCATATATTTT. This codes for CASRDTGSGNTIYF.

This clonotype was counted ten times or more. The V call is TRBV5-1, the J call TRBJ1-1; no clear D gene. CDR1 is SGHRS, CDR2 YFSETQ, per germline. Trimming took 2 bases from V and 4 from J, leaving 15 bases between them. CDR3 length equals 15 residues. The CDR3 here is CASSLMGGPGTEAFF. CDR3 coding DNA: TGCGCCAGCAGCTTAATGGGAGGGCCTGGCACTGAAGCTTTCTTT. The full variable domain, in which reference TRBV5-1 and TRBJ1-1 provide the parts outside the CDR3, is KAGVTQTPRYLIKTRGQQVTLSCSPISGHRSVSWYQQTPGQGLQFLFEYFSETQRNKGNFPGRFSGRQFSNSRSEMNVSTLELGDSALYLCASSLMGGPGTEAFFGQGTRLTVV.

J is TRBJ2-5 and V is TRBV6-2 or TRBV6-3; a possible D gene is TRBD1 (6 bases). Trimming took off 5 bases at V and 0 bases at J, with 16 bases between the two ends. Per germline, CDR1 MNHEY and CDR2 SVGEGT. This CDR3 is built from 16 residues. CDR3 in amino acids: CASSTLQRDNQETQYF. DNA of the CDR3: TGTGCCAGCAGTACCCTCCAACGGGACAACCAAGAGACCCAGTACTTC.

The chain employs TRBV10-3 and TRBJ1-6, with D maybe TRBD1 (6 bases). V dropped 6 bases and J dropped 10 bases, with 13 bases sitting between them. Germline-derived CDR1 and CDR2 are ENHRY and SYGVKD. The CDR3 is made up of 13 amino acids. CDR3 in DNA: TGTGCCATCAGGGCAGGGGAACGATCACCCCTCCACTTT. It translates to CAIRAGERSPLHF.

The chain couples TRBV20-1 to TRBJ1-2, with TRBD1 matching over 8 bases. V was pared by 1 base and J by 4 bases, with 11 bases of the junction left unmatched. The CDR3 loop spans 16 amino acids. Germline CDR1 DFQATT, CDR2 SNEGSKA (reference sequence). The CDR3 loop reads CSARATVPGQAYGYTF. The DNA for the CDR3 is TGCAGTGCTAGAGCAACCGTCCCGGGACAGGCCTATGGCTACACCTTC.

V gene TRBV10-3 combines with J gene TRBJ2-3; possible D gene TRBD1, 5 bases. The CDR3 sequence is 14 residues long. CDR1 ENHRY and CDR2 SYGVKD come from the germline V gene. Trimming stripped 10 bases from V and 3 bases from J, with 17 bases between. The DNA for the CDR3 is TGTGCCACCAACGGGCTTCAGGGAACAGATACGCAGTATTTT. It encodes CATNGLQGTDTQYF.

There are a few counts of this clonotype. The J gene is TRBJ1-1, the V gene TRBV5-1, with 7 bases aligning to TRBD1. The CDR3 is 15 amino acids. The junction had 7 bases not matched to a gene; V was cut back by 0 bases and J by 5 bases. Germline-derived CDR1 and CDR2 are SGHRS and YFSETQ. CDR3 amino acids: CASSLDGRGETEAFF. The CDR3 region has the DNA TGCGCCAGCAGCTTGGATGGCAGGGGGGAAACTGAAGCTTTCTTT. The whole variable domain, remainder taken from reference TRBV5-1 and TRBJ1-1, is KAGVTQTPRYLIKTRGQQVTLSCSPISGHRSVSWYQQTPGQGLQFLFEYFSETQRNKGNFPGRFSGRQFSNSRSEMNVSTLELGDSALYLCASSLDGRGETEAFFGQGTRLTVV.

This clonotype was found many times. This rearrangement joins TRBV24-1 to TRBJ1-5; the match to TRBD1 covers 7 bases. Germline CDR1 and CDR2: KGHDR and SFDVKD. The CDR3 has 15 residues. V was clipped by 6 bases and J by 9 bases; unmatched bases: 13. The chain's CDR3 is CATSPVTGEQLPQHF. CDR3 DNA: TGTGCCACCAGTCCCGTAACAGGGGAGCAATTGCCCCAGCATTTT.

The DNA for the CDR3 is TGCGCCAGCAGCCGGGAGACAGATTACCAAGAGACCCAGTACTTC. This gives the protein CASSRETDYQETQYF. J is TRBJ2-5 and V is TRBV4-3; the D call may be TRBD1 or TRBD2 (5 bases each). The germline V and J ends were trimmed by 4 bases and 0 bases, with 12 bases remaining between them. The CDR3 runs 15 residues. CDR1 and CDR2 from the germline V gene are LGHNA and YSLEER.

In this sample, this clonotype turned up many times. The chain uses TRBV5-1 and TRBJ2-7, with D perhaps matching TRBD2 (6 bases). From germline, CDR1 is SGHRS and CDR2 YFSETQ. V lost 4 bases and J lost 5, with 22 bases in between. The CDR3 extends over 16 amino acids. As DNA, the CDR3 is TGCGCCAGCAGCCCAAGGCCCCGGGGGTCTGTCAACGAGCAGTACTTC. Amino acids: CASSPRPRGSVNEQYF.

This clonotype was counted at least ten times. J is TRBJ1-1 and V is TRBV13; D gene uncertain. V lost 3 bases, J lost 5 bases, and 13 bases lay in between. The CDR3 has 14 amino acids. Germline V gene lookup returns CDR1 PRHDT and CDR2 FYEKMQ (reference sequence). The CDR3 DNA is TGTGCCAGCAGCTTGACCCCAACCGGGACTGAAGCTTTCTTT. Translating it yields CASSLTPTGTEAFF.

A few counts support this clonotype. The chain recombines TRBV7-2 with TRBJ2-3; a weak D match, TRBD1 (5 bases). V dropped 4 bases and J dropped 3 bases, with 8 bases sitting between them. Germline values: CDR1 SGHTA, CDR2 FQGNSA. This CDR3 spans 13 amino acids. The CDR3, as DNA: TGTGCCAGCAGCTCCCGACAGACAGATACGCAGTATTTT. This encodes CASSSRQTDTQYF. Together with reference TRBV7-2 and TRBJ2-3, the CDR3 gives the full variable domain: GAGVSQSPSNKVTEKGKDVELRCDPISGHTALYWYRQSLGQGLEFLIYFQGNSAPDKSGLPSDRFSAERTGGSVSTLTIQRTQQEDSAVYLCASSSRQTDTQYFGPGTRLTVL.

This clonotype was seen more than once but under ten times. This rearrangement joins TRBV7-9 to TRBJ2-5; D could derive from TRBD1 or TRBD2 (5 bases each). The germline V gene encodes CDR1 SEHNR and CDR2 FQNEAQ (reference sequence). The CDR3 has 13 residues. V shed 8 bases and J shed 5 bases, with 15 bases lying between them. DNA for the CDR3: TGTGCCAGCCGGGGCACTTGGGGGGAGACCCAGTACTTC. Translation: CASRGTWGETQYF.

CDR3 amino acids: CASSSISTAYTEAFF. DNA for the CDR3: TGTGCCAGCAGTTCTATTTCGACAGCCTACACTGAAGCTTTCTTT. This sequence joins TRBV12-3 or TRBV12-4 and TRBJ1-1; maybe TRBD1 (5 bases). The CDR3 contains 15 residues. V was pared by 4 bases and J by 3 bases, with 15 bases between.

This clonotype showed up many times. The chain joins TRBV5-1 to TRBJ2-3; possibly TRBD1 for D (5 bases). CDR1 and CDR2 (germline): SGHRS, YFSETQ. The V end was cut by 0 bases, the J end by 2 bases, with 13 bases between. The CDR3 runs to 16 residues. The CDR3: CASSLAPAGNTDTQYF. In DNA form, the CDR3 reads TGCGCCAGCAGCTTGGCCCCCGCAGGGAACACAGATACGCAGTATTTT.

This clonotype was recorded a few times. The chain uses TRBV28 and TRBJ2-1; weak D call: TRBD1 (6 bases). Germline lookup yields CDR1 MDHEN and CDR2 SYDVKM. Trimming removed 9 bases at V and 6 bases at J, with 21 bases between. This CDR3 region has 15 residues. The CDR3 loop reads CASIQQGPRSNEQFF. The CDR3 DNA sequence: TGTGCCAGTATACAACAGGGCCCCCGATCCAATGAGCAGTTCTTC.

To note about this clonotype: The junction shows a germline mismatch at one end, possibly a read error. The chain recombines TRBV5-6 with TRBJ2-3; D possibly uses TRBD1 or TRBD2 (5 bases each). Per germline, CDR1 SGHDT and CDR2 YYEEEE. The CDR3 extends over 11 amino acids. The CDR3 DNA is TGTGCCAGCAGCTTGGGAGGGGCGACGGATTTT. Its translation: CASSLGGATDF.

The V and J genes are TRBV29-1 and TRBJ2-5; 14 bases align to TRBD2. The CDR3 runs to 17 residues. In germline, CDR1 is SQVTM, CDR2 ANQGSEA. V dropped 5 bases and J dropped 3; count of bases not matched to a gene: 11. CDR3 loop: CSVTPGLAGVGEETQYF. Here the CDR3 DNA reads TGCAGCGTTACACCGGGACTAGCGGGAGTGGGTGAAGAGACCCAGTACTTC.

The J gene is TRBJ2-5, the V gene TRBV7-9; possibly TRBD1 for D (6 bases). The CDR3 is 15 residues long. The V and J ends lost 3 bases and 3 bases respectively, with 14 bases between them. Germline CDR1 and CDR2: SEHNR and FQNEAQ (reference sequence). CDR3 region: CASSFRQGLKETQYF. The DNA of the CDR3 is TGTGCCAGCAGCTTTCGGCAGGGGCTAAAAGAGACCCAGTACTTC.

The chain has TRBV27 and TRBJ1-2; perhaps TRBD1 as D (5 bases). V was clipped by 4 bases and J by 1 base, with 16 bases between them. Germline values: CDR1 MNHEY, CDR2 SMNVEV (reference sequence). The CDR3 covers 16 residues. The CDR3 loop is CASSSIRQFFNYGYTF. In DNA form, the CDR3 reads TGTGCCAGCAGTTCGATACGACAGTTTTTTAACTATGGCTACACCTTC.

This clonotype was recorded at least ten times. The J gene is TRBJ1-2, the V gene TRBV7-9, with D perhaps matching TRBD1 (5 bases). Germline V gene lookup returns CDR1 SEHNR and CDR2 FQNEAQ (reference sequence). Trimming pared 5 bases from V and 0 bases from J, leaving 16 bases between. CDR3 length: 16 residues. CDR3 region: CASSLAGTEANYGYTF. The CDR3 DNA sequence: TGTGCCAGCAGCCTTGCCGGGACGGAAGCTAACTATGGCTACACCTTC.

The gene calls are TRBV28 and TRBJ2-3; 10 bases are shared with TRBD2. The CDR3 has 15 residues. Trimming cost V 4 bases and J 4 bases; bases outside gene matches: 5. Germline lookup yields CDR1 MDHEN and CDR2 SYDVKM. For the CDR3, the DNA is TGTGCCAGCAGTTCACCAGCGGGAGGGGCAGATACGCAGTATTTT. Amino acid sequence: CASSSPAGGADTQYF.

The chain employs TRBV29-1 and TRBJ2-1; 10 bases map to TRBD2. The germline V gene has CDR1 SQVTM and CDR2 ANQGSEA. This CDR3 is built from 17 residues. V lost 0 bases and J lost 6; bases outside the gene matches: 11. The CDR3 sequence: CSVEDLSGGAPLNEQFF. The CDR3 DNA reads TGCAGCGTTGAAGATCTGAGCGGGGGGGCTCCCCTCAATGAGCAGTTCTTC.

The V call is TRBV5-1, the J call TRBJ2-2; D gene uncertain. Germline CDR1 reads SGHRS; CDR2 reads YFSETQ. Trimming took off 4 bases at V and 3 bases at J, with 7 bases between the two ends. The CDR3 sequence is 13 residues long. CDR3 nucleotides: TGCGCCAGCAGCCCCAAGGACACCGGGGAGCTGTTTTTT. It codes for CASSPKDTGELFF.

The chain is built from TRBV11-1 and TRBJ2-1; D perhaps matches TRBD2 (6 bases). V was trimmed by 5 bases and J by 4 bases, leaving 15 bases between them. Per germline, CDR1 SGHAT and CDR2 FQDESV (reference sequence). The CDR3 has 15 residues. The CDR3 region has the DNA TGTGCCAGCAGCCCTCACAAGGCGGGGTACAATGAGCAGTTCTTC. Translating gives CASSPHKAGYNEQFF. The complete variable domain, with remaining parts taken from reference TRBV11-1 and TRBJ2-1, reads EAEVAQSPRYKITEKSQAVAFWCDPISGHATLYWYRQILGQGPELLVQFQDESVVDDSQLPKDRFSAERLKGVDSTLKIQPAELGDSAMYLCASSPHKAGYNEQFFGPGTRLTVL.

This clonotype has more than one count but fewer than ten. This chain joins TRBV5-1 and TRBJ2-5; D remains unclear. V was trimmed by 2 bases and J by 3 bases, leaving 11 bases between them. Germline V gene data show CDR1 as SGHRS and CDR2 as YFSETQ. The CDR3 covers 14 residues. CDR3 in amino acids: CASSFSGGKETQYF. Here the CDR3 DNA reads TGCGCCAGCAGCTTTAGTGGTGGGAAAGAGACCCAGTACTTC.

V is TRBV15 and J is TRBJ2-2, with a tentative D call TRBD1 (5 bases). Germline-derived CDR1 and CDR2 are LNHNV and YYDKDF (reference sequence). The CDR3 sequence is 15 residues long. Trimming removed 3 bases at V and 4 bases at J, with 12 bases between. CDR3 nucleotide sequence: TGTGCCACCAGCAGTGGTTTACAGGTCACCGGGGAGCTGTTTTTT. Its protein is CATSSGLQVTGELFF.

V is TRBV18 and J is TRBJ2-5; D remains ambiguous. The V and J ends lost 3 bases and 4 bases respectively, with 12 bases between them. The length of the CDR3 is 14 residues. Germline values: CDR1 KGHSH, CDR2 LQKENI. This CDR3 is CASSPRIDLETQYF. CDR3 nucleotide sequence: TGTGCCAGCTCACCGCGTATCGACTTAGAGACCCAGTACTTC. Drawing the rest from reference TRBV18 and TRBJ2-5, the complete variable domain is NAGVMQNPRHLVRRRGQEARLRCSPMKGHSHVYWYRQLPEEGLKFMVYLQKENIIDESGMPKERFSAEFPKEGPSILRIQQVVRGDSAAYFCASSPRIDLETQYFGPGTRLLVL.

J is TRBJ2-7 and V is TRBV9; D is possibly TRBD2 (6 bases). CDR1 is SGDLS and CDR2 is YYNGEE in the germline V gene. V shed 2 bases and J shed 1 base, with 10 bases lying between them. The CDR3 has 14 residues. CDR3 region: CASSVSSASYEQYF. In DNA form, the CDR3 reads TGTGCCAGCAGCGTTTCTAGCGCTTCCTACGAGCAGTACTTC.